Shown below are 18 T cell receptor beta chains from a single sample sequenced in a study of T cell clones after liver transplantation (dated by TCRdb to between 2018 and 2021). Receptor libraries were prepared by the immunoSEQ multiplex PCR assay. Imported from immuneACCESS, the table was reduced by TCRdb to in-frame sequences with V and J called. These copies leave out some clones; in studies compared against another copy, an unresolved V gene accounts for under half, and the cause of the remainder is not known. The sample yields more than 65,000 clones; roughly 90% were counted once. Less than 3% of the sample is held by the ten biggest clonotypes. The sample's time point label is to be understood as: pre-transplant. The material sequenced was CD4+ T cells from blood, taken before liver transplant. The receptors were gathered from a human donor who received a liver transplant.

The rearrangement uses TRBV11-2 and TRBJ1-4; D remains ambiguous. V was pared by 5 bases and J by 3 bases, with 22 bases between. Germline V gene lookup returns CDR1 SGHAT and CDR2 FQNNGV. The CDR3 has 18 residues. CDR3 sequence: CASSRRPPTDTSNEKLFF. The CDR3, as DNA: TGTGCCAGCAGCCGTAGGCCCCCTACAGACACTTCTAATGAAAAACTGTTTTTT.

The chain combines TRBV7-6 with TRBJ2-2; the match to TRBD2 covers 11 bases. The J segment lost 2 bases and the V segment lost 7 bases, leaving 9 bases of the junction unmatched. Germline-derived CDR1 and CDR2 are SGHVS and FNYEAQ. The CDR3 extends over 17 amino acids. This CDR3 reads CASTRLAGGSNTGELFF. For the CDR3, the DNA is TGTGCCAGCACCCGCCTAGCGGGAGGATCTAACACCGGGGAGCTGTTTTTT.

The chain couples TRBV5-8 to TRBJ1-5, with 7 bases fitting TRBD1. With 3 bases clipped from V and 4 bases from J, the junction kept 4 bases outside the gene matches. This CDR3 is 14 amino acids long. Per germline, CDR1 SGHTS and CDR2 YDEGEE. The CDR3 loop reads CASSSGQNNQPQHF. Here the CDR3 DNA reads TGTGCCAGCAGCTCGGGACAGAATAATCAGCCCCAGCATTTT.

CDR3 region: CASSQEDRSYNEQFF. The CDR3, as DNA: TGCGCCAGCAGCCAAGAAGATAGGTCCTACAATGAGCAGTTCTTC. The chain has TRBV4-1 and TRBJ2-1, with D hard to call. The V end was cut by 0 bases, the J end by 1 base, with 7 bases between. CDR3 length: 15 residues. Per germline, CDR1 MGHRA and CDR2 YSYEKL.

The V gene is TRBV2, the J gene TRBJ2-1, with D possibly matching TRBD1 (5 bases). The length of the CDR3 is 13 residues. Germline CDR1 and CDR2: SNHLY and FYNNEI. Trimming left V 10 bases short and J 6 bases short, with 16 bases between. The CDR3 protein is CATRLGQGNEQFF. The CDR3 DNA sequence: TGTGCCACCCGACTGGGCCAGGGCAATGAGCAGTTCTTC. The whole variable domain, filled in from reference TRBV2 and TRBJ2-1, reads EPEVTQTPSHQVTQMGQEVILRCVPISNHLYFYWYRQILGQKVEFLVSFYNNEISEKSEIFDDQFSVERPDGSNFTLKIRSTKLEDSAMYFCATRLGQGNEQFFGPGTRLTVL.

The V call is TRBV2, the J call TRBJ2-5, with 7 positions matching TRBD1. This CDR3 has 12 residues. Germline CDR1 is SNHLY and CDR2 is FYNNEI. V was pared by 10 bases and J by 2 bases, with 4 bases of the junction left unmatched. The CDR3 nucleotides are TGTGCCACTTCGGACAGGCAAGAGACCCAGTACTTC. It encodes CATSDRQETQYF.

This chain joins TRBV6-6 and TRBJ2-7, with D possibly being TRBD1 (6 bases). The length of the CDR3 is 14 residues. V was trimmed by 2 bases and J by 2 bases, leaving 10 bases between them. The germline gives CDR1 MNHNY, CDR2 SVGAGI (reference sequence). CDR3 amino acids: CASSYGDNPYEQYF. The CDR3 nucleotides are TGTGCCAGCAGTTACGGGGACAACCCCTACGAGCAGTACTTC.

The rearrangement joins TRBV7-6 to TRBJ2-5; D is uncertain. CDR3 length: 13 residues. V lost 6 bases, J lost 2 bases, and 10 bases lay in between. Germline CDR1 SGHVS, CDR2 FNYEAQ. Here the CDR3 reads CASSRTLQETQYF. CDR3 in DNA: TGTGCCAGCAGTCGTACTTTACAAGAGACCCAGTACTTC. The full variable domain, completed using reference TRBV7-6 and TRBJ2-5, is GAGVSQSPRYKVTKRGQDVALRCDPISGHVSLYWYRQALGQGPEFLTYFNYEAQQDKSGLPNDRFSAERPEGSISTLTIQRTEQRDSAMYRCASSRTLQETQYFGPGTRLLVL.

The genes are TRBV4-2 and TRBJ2-1; 11 bases match TRBD2. The CDR3 totals 17 residues. Germline loops: CDR1 LGHNA, CDR2 YNFKEQ. The J segment lost 6 bases and the V segment lost 5 bases, leaving 12 bases of the junction unmatched. The CDR3 spells CASSVNWVAGGLNEQFF. Written as DNA, the CDR3 is TGTGCCAGCAGCGTAAATTGGGTAGCGGGAGGGCTCAATGAGCAGTTCTTC.

The genes are TRBV30 and TRBJ1-3; D possibly corresponds to TRBD1 (5 bases). The CDR3 contains 13 residues. Germline lookup yields CDR1 GTSNPN and CDR2 SVGIG (reference sequence). V was shortened by 2 bases and J by 6 bases, with 11 bases between the two germline ends. The CDR3 bases are TGTGCCTGGAGTACGGGGGAAGTAAACACCATATATTTT. Its protein product is CAWSTGEVNTIYF.

CDR3 protein: CSVEDPFMNTEAFF. CDR3 DNA: TGCAGCGTTGAAGATCCGTTTATGAACACTGAAGCTTTCTTT. The chain couples TRBV29-1 to TRBJ1-1, with D hard to call. CDR1 and CDR2 (germline): SQVTM, ANQGSEA. CDR3 length equals 14 residues. The germline V and J ends were trimmed by 0 bases and 0 bases, with 8 bases remaining between them.

The chain carries TRBV6-1 and TRBJ2-7, with a weak D call TRBD1 (6 bases). This CDR3 is built from 17 residues. The germline gives CDR1 MNHNS, CDR2 SASEGT. The V gene lost 0 bases and the J gene lost 3 bases, with 18 bases spanning the gap. For the CDR3, the DNA is TGTGCCAGCAGTGAAGCGGTGACAGGTTTTTCTTTCTACGAGCAGTACTTC. This encodes CASSEAVTGFSFYEQYF.

J is TRBJ2-7 and V is TRBV11-2; a weak D match, TRBD1 (6 bases). V lost 5 bases, J lost 4 bases, and 15 bases lay in between. The germline V gene has CDR1 SGHAT and CDR2 FQNNGV. The CDR3 totals 14 residues. CDR3 protein: CASSPPTGVYEQYF. CDR3 DNA: TGTGCCAGCAGCCCCCCGACAGGTGTTTACGAGCAGTACTTC.

The chain joins TRBV4-2 to TRBJ1-2; D call uncertain. This CDR3 is 15 amino acids long. Germline loops: CDR1 LGHNA, CDR2 YNFKEQ. The germline V and J ends were trimmed by 0 bases and 4 bases, with 12 bases remaining between them. This CDR3 reads CASSQEREGAYGYTF. Here the CDR3 DNA reads TGTGCCAGCAGCCAAGAGAGGGAGGGCGCCTATGGCTACACCTTC.

The V and J genes are TRBV19 and TRBJ1-1; D uncertain. CDR1 and CDR2 from the germline V gene are LNHDA and SQIVND (reference sequence). V gave up 5 bases and J gave up 6 bases, with 16 bases separating them. CDR3 length equals 14 residues. CDR3 in amino acids: CASSPAFSLPEAFF. CDR3 DNA: TGTGCCAGTAGTCCAGCATTCAGTTTACCTGAAGCTTTCTTT.

V is TRBV5-4 and J is TRBJ2-1, with D uncertain. V lost 1 base and J lost 1, with 6 bases in between. The germline V gene has CDR1 SGHNT and CDR2 YYREEE (reference sequence). This CDR3 comprises 14 residues. DNA for the CDR3: TGTGCCAGCAGCTTGAGGCAGTCCTACAATGAGCAGTTCTTC. Its translation: CASSLRQSYNEQFF.

This chain links TRBV5-1 with TRBJ2-5; 7 bases map to TRBD2. The CDR3 runs to 14 residues. Germline V lookup: CDR1 SGHRS, CDR2 YFSETQ. V trimming: 4 bases; J trimming: 2 bases; junction bases outside the gene matches: 5. For the CDR3, the DNA is TGCGCCAGCAGCAGCGGGATTAGACAAGAGACCCAGTACTTC. This translates into CASSSGIRQETQYF. Based on the CDR3 plus reference TRBV5-1 and TRBJ2-5, the full variable domain is KAGVTQTPRYLIKTRGQQVTLSCSPISGHRSVSWYQQTPGQGLQFLFEYFSETQRNKGNFPGRFSGRQFSNSRSEMNVSTLELGDSALYLCASSSGIRQETQYFGPGTRLLVL.

This clone was observed once. This chain links TRBV27 with TRBJ2-1, with 10 bases aligning to TRBD2. Germline-derived CDR1 and CDR2 are MNHEY and SMNVEV (reference sequence). With V trimmed by 6 bases and J by 0 bases, 11 bases remained unmatched. CDR3 length equals 18 residues. The CDR3 coding sequence is TGTGCCAGCAGCCTAAGGGGGACTAGCGATTACTCCTACAATGAGCAGTTCTTC. It is translated as CASSLRGTSDYSYNEQFF.